This TCR beta chain was found in a study of CD8+ T cells in alopecia areata. Study results and caveats: With patients, TCR sharing proved less clear than in mice, a difference possibly related to HLA.

This clone showed up just a few times. The antigen is not known. Extracted RNA was reverse transcribed, and the resulting cDNA served as sequencing template. The assay was immunoSEQ multiplex PCR, and TCRdb's table has in-frame clones only and misses some. The sample includes 12,000 or so clones, around three fifths seen only once; the top ten take 20% to 25%. Germline V gene sequence: CDR1 LGHNA, CDR2 YSLEER. V lost 3 bases and J 3 bases, leaving 22 bases between the germline ends. The CDR3 covers 18 residues. Sampling of alopecia areata patients yielded lesional scalp punch biopsies as well as peripheral blood.

The sequencing sample was made of skin. V usage is TRBV4-3 and J usage is TRBJ2-3; the D gene is possibly TRBD1 (5 bases). The clonotype was recovered from a human donor with alopecia areata. The CDR3 DNA sequence: TGCGCCAGCAGCCACCTGGGGCTAGTATTCGACCGTACAGATACGCAGTATTTT. This gives the protein CASSHLGLVFDRTDTQYF.